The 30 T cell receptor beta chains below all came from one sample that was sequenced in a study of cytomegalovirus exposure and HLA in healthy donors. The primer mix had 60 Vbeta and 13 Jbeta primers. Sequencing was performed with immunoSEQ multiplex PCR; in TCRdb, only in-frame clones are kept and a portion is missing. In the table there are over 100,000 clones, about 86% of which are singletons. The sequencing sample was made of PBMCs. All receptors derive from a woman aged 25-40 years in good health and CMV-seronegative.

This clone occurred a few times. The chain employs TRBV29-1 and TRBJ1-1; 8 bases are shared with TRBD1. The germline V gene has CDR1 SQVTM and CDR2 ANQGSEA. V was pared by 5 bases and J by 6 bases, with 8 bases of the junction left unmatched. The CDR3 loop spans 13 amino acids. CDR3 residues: CSVRTGGESEAFF. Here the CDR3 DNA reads TGCAGCGTTCGAACAGGGGGGGAGTCTGAAGCTTTCTTT.

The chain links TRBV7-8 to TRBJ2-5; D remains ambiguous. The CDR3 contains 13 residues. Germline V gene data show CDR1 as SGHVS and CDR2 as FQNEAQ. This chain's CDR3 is CVPAALPQETQYF. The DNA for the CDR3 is TGTGTTCCCGCAGCACTACCTCAAGAGACCCAGTACTTC.

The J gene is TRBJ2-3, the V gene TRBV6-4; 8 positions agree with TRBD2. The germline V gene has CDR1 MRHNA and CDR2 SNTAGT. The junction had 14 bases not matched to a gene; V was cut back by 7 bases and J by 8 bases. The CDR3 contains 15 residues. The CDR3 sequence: CASTATPNRGGTQYF. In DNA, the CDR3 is TGTGCCAGCACCGCTACACCTAACCGGGGGGGTACGCAGTATTTT.

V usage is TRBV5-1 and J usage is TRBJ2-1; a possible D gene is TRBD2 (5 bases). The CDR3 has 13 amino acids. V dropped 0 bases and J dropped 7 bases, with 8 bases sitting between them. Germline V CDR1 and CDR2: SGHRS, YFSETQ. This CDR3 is CASSLGPGNEQFF. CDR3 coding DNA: TGCGCCAGCAGCTTGGGCCCGGGGAATGAGCAGTTCTTC.

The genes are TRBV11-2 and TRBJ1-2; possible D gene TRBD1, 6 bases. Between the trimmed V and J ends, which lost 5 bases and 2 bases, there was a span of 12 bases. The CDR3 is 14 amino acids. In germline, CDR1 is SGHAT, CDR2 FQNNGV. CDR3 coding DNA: TGTGCCAGCAGCAAACAGGGAGGGAACTATGGCTACACCTTC. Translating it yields CASSKQGGNYGYTF.

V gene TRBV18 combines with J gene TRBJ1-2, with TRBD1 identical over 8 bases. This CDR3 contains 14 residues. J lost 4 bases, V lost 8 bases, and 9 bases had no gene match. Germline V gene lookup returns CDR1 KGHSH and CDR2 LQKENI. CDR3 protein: CASGTGTGFYGYTF. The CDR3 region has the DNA TGTGCCAGCGGAACCGGGACAGGTTTCTATGGCTACACCTTC.

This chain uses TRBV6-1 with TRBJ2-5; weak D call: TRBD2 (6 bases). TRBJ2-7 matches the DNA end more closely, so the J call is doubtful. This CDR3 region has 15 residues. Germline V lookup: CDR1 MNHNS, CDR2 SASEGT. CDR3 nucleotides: TGTGCCAGCAGCCTGCACGGGAGCCCCTCCTACGAGCAGTACTTC. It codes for CASSLHGSPSYEQYF.

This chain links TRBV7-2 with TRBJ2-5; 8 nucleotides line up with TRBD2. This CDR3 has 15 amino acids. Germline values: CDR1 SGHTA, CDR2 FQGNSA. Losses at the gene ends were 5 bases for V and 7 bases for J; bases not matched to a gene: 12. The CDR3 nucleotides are TGTGCCAGCAGCCCCGAGCCGGGACTAGAGACGACCCAGTACTTC. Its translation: CASSPEPGLETTQYF.

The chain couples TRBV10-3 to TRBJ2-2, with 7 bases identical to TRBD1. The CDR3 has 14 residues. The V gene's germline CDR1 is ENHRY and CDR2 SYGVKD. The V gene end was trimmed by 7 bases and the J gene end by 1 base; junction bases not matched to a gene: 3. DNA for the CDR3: TGTGCCATCACGAGGACAGGGAACACCGGGGAGCTGTTTTTT. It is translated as CAITRTGNTGELFF.

The CDR3 protein is CASSLFAGGLNNEQFF. For the CDR3, the DNA is TGTGCCAGCAGTTTATTTGCGGGAGGGTTGAACAATGAGCAGTTCTTC. V and J are TRBV27 and TRBJ2-1; TRBD2 matches at 9 bases. Trimming cost V 1 base and J 5 bases; bases outside gene matches: 6. The CDR3 is 16 amino acids. Looked up from germline, CDR1 is MNHEY and CDR2 is SMNVEV (reference sequence).

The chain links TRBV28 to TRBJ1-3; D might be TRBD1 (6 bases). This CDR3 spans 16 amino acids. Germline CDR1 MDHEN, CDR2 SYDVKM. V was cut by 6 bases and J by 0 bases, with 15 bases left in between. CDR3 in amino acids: CASSSQGGSSGNTIYF. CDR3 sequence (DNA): TGTGCCAGCAGCTCTCAAGGGGGAAGCTCTGGAAACACCATATATTTT.

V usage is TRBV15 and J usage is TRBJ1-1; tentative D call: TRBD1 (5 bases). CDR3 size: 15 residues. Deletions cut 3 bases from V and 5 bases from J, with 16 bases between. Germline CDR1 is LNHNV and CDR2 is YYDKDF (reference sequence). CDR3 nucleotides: TGTGCCACCAGCAGCGAAGGGGTCATTGGAACTGAAGCTTTCTTT. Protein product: CATSSEGVIGTEAFF.

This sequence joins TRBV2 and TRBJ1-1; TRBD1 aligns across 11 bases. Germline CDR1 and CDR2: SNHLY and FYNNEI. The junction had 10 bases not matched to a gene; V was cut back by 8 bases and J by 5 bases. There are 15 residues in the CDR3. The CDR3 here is CASSGTGGLRTEAFF. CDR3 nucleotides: TGTGCCAGCTCAGGGACAGGGGGATTGCGGACTGAAGCTTTCTTT.

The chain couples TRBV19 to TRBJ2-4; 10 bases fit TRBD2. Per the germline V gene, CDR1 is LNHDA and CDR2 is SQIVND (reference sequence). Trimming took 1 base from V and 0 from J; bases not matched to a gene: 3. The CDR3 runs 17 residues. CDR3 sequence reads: CASSIGTSGLAKNIQYF. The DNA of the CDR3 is TGTGCCAGTAGTATAGGGACTAGCGGCCTAGCCAAAAACATTCAGTACTTC.

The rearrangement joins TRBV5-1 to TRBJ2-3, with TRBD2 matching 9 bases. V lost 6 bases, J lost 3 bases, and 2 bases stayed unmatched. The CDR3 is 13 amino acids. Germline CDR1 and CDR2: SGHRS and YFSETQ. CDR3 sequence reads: CASNSGSTDTQYF. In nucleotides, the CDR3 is TGCGCCAGCAATAGCGGGAGTACAGATACGCAGTATTTT.

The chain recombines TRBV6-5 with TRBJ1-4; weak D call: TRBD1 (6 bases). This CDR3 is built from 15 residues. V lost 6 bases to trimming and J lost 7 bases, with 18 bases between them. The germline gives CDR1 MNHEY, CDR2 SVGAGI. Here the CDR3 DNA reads TGTGCCAGCAGAAGCCCAGGGGCCCTTTCTGAAAAACTGTTTTTT. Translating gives CASRSPGALSEKLFF.

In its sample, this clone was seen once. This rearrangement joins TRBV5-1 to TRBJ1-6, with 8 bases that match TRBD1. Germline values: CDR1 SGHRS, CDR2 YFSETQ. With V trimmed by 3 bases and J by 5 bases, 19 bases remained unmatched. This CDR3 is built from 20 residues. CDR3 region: CASSSISGTGGPLDNSPLHF. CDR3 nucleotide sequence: TGCGCCAGCAGCTCAATCTCCGGGACAGGAGGACCCTTAGATAATTCACCCCTCCACTTT.

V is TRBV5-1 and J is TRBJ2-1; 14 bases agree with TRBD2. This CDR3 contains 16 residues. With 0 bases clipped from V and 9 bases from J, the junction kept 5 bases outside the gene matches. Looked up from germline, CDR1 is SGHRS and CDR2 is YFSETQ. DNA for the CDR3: TGCGCCAGCAGCTTGGCCGGGACTAGCGGGAGCGCTGAGCAGTTCTTC. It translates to CASSLAGTSGSAEQFF.

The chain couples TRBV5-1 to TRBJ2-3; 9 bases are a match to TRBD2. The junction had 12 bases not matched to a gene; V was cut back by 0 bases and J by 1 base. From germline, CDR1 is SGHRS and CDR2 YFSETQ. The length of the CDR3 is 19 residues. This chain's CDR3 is CASSLASVGAGGGTDTQYF. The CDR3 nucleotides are TGCGCCAGCAGCTTGGCCTCGGTTGGCGCGGGAGGGGGCACAGATACGCAGTATTTT. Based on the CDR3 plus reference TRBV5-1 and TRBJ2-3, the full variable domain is KAGVTQTPRYLIKTRGQQVTLSCSPISGHRSVSWYQQTPGQGLQFLFEYFSETQRNKGNFPGRFSGRQFSNSRSEMNVSTLELGDSALYLCASSLASVGAGGGTDTQYFGPGTRLTVL.

The CDR3 sequence: CASSKGRGPQETQYF. The CDR3 nucleotides are TGTGCCAGCAGCAAAGGCAGGGGACCTCAAGAGACCCAGTACTTC. The V gene is TRBV11-2, the J gene TRBJ2-5, with a possible D match to TRBD1 (6 bases). Germline loops: CDR1 SGHAT, CDR2 FQNNGV. CDR3 length: 15 amino acids. The V and J ends lost 5 bases and 2 bases respectively, with 15 bases between them.

The CDR3 protein is CASSLWASGWGNSYNEQFF. Written as DNA, the CDR3 is TGTGCCAGCAGTTTATGGGCTAGCGGGTGGGGAAACTCCTACAATGAGCAGTTCTTC. This chain connects TRBV28 to TRBJ2-1; 8 bases agree with TRBD2. The J segment lost 0 bases and the V segment lost 0 bases, leaving 10 bases of the junction unmatched. The CDR3 sequence is 19 residues long. Germline loops: CDR1 MDHEN, CDR2 SYDVKM.

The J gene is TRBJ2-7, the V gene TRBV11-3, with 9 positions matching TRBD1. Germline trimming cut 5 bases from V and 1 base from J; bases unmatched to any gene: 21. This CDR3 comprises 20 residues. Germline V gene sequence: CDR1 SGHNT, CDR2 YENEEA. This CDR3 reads CASSLLYSRGDRALSYEQYF. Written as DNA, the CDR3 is TGTGCCAGCAGCCTCCTATACTCCCGGGGGGACAGGGCCTTGTCCTACGAGCAGTACTTC.

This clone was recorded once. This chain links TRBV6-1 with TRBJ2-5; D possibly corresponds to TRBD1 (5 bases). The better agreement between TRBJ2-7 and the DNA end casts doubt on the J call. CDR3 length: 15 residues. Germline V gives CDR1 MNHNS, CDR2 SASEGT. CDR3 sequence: CASSPSLAGMDEQYF. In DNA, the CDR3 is TGTGCCAGCAGCCCATCTCTTGCAGGGATGGACGAGCAGTACTTC.

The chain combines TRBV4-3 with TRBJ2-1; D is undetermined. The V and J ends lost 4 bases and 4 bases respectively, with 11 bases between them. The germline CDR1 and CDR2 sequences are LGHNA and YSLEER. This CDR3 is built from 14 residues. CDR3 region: CASSPRLIYNEQFF. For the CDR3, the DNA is TGCGCCAGCAGCCCCCGACTGATTTACAATGAGCAGTTCTTC.

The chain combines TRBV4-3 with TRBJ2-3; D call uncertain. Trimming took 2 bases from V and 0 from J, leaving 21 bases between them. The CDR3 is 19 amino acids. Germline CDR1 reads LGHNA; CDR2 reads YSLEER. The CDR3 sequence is CASSQLAWSVTSSTDTQYF. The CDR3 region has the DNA TGCGCCAGCAGCCAACTCGCATGGAGCGTCACTTCTAGCACAGATACGCAGTATTTT.

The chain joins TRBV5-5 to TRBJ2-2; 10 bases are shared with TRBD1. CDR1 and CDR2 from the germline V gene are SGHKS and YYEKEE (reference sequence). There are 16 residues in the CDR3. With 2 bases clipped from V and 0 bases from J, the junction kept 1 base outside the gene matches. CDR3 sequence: CASSFGQGANTGELFF. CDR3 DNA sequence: TGTGCCAGCAGCTTTGGACAGGGGGCGAACACCGGGGAGCTGTTTTTT.

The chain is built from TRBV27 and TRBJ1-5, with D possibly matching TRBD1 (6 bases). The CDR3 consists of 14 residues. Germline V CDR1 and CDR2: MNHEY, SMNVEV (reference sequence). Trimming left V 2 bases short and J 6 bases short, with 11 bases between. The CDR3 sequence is CASSLRAGVQPQHF. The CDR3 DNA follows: TGTGCCAGCAGTTTACGCGCAGGGGTTCAGCCCCAGCATTTT.

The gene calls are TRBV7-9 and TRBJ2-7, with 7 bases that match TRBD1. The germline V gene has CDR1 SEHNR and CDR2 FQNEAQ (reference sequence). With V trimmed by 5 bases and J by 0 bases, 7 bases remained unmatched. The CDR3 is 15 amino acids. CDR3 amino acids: CASSRLRDSSYEQYF. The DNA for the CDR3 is TGTGCCAGCAGCCGCCTCCGGGACAGCTCCTACGAGCAGTACTTC.

The CDR3 nucleotides are TGTGCCAGCAGCGTAGCGCCCCCCGCGTATGAGCAGTTCTTC. It yields the protein CASSVAPPAYEQFF. The V and J genes are TRBV9 and TRBJ2-1; D is unresolved. The CDR3 runs 14 residues. In germline, CDR1 is SGDLS, CDR2 YYNGEE. Trimming removed 0 bases from V and 8 bases from J, with 12 bases in between.

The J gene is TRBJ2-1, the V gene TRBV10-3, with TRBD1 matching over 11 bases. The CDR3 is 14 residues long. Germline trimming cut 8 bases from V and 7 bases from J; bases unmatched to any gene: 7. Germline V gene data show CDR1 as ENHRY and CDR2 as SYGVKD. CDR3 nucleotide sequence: TGTGCCATCGCCTGGACAGGGGGCACGAATGAGCAGTTCTTC. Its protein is CAIAWTGGTNEQFF.